This T cell receptor beta chain is drawn from a study of Graves' ophthalmopathy and Graves' hyperthyroidism. This clonotype showed up many times. The antigen is not known. Whole-study results and caveats: Sensitivity reached about 70% and specificity approximately 72% when the model predicted ophthalmopathy progression.

Deletions cut 4 bases from V and 0 bases from J, with 11 bases between. Germline V lookup: CDR1 KGHDR, CDR2 SFDVKD. The CDR3 runs to 15 residues. Exclusion applied to patients with other autoimmune diseases, uncontrolled infections, pregnancy or lactation. Amplification targeted the TCR beta CDR3 regions, with RNA transcripts as the source material. Amplification began with first-round RT-PCR using HTBI primers, then second-round multiplex PCR was performed. TCRdb independently ran MiXCR on the multiplex PCR reads; one entry per CDR3 protein. In the table there are nearly 400,000 distinct CDR3 sequences, about 17% of which are singletons.

This chain connects TRBV24-1 to TRBJ1-1; D is ambiguous. Source material: peripheral blood. This TCR was recovered from a woman between 18 and 29 years old with Graves' ophthalmopathy. CDR3 protein: CATSETRAMNTEAFF. The CDR3 DNA follows: TGTGCCACCAGTGAGACAAGGGCTATGAACACTGAAGCTTTCTTT.